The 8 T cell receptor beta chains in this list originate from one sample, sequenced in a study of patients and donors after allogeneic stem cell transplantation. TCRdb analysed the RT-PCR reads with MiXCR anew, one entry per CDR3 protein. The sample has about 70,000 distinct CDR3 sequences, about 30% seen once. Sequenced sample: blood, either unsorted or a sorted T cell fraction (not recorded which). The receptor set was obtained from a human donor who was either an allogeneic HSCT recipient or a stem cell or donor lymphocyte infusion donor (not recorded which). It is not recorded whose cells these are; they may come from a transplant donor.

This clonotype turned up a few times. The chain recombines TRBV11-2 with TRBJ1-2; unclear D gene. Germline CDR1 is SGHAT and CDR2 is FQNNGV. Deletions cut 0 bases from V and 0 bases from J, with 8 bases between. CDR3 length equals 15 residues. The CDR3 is CASSLDLLANYGYTF. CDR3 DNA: TGTGCCAGCAGCTTAGATCTCCTAGCTAACTATGGCTACACCTTC.

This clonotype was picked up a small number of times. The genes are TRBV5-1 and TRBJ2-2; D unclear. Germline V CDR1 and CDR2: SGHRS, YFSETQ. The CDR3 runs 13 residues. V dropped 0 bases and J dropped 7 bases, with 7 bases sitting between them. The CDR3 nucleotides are TGCGCCAGCAGCTTGGATTACTTCGGGGAGCTGTTTTTT. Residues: CASSLDYFGELFF.

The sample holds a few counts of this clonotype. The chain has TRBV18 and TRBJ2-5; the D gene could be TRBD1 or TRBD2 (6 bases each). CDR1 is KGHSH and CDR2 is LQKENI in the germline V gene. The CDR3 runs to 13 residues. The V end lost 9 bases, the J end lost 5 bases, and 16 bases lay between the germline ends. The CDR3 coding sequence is TGTGCCAGTAAGGAGACAGGAGGGGAGACCCAGTACTTC. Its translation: CASKETGGETQYF.

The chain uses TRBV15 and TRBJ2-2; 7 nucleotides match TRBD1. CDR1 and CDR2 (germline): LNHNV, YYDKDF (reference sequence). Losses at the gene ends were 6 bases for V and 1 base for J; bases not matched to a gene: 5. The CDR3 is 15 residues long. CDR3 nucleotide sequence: TGTGCCACCAGAAGACAGGGTGGGAACACCGGGGAGCTGTTTTTT. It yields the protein CATRRQGGNTGELFF.

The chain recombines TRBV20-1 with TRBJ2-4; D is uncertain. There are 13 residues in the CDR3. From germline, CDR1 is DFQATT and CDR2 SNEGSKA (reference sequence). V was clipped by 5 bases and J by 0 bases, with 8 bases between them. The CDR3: CSAPVLAKNIQYF. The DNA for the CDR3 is TGCAGTGCTCCAGTGCTAGCCAAAAACATTCAGTACTTC.

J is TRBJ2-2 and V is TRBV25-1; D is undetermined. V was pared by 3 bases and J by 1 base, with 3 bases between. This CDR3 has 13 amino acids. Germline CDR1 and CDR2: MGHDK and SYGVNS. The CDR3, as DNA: TGTGCCAGCAGTGACAGGAACACCGGGGAGCTGTTTTTT. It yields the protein CASSDRNTGELFF. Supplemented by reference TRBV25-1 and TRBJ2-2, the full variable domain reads EADIYQTPRYLVIGTGKKITLECSQTMGHDKMYWYQQDPGMELHLIHYSYGVNSTEKGDLSSESTVSRIRTEHFPLTLESARPSHTSQYLCASSDRNTGELFFGEGSRLTVL.

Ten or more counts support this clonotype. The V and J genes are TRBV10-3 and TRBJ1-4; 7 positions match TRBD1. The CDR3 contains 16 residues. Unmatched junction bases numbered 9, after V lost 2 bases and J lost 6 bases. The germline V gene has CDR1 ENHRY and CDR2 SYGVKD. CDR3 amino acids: CAISETGPGQHEKLFF. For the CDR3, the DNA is TGTGCCATCAGTGAGACGGGGCCGGGACAGCATGAAAAACTGTTTTTT.

The CDR3 DNA follows: TGCGCCAGCAGCCCGCGGGGCCTTCCCCCCTCCTACAATGAGCAGTTCTTC. Protein sequence: CASSPRGLPPSYNEQFF. The chain has TRBV4-3 and TRBJ2-1; possibly TRBD2 for D (6 bases). Trimming removed 4 bases at V and 0 bases at J, with 16 bases between. CDR3 length: 17 amino acids. Germline assignment: CDR1 LGHNA and CDR2 YSLEER.